Each of the 14 T cell receptor beta chains below was sequenced from the same sample in a study of shared clonotypes between healthy human individuals. TCRdb's copy holds only in-frame clones and misses some; the assay was immunoSEQ multiplex PCR. The sample shows 2 million to 2.5 million clones, nearly 97% of them seen only once. The sequenced sample consisted of naive CD4+ T cells sorted from blood. Subset given: CD45RA+ positively selected. The origin of the receptors is a man younger than 35 in good health.

The chain is built from TRBV5-4 and TRBJ2-2, with a tentative D call TRBD1 (6 bases). With 3 bases removed from V and 5 bases from J, the gap between germline ends came to 23 bases. This CDR3 is 18 amino acids long. Germline lookup yields CDR1 SGHNT and CDR2 YYREEE (reference sequence). The CDR3 spells CASSSTRFTGSGTGELFF. DNA of the CDR3: TGTGCCAGCAGCTCAACAAGATTCACAGGGTCCGGGACCGGGGAGCTGTTTTTT.

The rearrangement uses TRBV9 and TRBJ1-4, with 8 positions matching TRBD1. V lost 4 bases and J lost 3; bases outside the gene matches: 5. The CDR3 covers 15 residues. CDR1 and CDR2 (germline): SGDLS, YYNGEE. Here the CDR3 reads CASSPETGANEKLFF. The CDR3 nucleotides read TGTGCCAGCAGCCCAGAGACAGGGGCTAATGAAAAACTGTTTTTT.

This chain connects TRBV5-4 to TRBJ1-1, with unresolved D. CDR3 length equals 13 residues. V lost 6 bases and J lost 5, with 14 bases in between. The germline V gene has CDR1 SGHNT and CDR2 YYREEE (reference sequence). CDR3 sequence: CASTKGTGTEAFF. CDR3 DNA: TGTGCCAGCACCAAGGGAACGGGGACTGAAGCTTTCTTT.

The rearrangement uses TRBV5-4 and TRBJ1-5, with D unclear. Trimming removed 9 bases from V and 9 bases from J, with 10 bases in between. The CDR3 sequence is 10 residues long. In germline, CDR1 is SGHNT, CDR2 YYREEE (reference sequence). CDR3: CATRQVPQHF. Here the CDR3 DNA reads TGTGCCACCCGTCAGGTGCCCCAGCATTTT.

The chain has TRBV4-3 and TRBJ2-5, with 8 bases identical to TRBD2. The CDR3 has 15 residues. CDR1 and CDR2 (germline): LGHNA, YSLEER. The J segment lost 4 bases and the V segment lost 3 bases, leaving 7 bases of the junction unmatched. CDR3 amino acids: CASSQVISGGETQYF. CDR3 DNA: TGCGCCAGCAGCCAGGTCATCAGCGGGGGAGAGACCCAGTACTTC.

This clone occurred a few times. Other DNA sequences of this sample code for an identical CDR3. V usage is TRBV30 and J usage is TRBJ1-1; D gene uncertain. V dropped 0 bases and J dropped 4 bases, with 9 bases sitting between them. Germline values: CDR1 GTSNPN, CDR2 SVGIG (reference sequence). CDR3 size: 13 residues. Written as DNA, the CDR3 is TGTGCCTGGAGTGTACGAGTAGGCACTGAAGCTTTCTTT. Translated, it gives CAWSVRVGTEAFF. Together with reference TRBV30 and TRBJ1-1, the CDR3 gives the full variable domain: SQTIHQWPATLVQPVGSPLSLECTVEGTSNPNLYWYRQAAGRGLQLLFYSVGIGQISSEVPQNLSASRPQDRQFILSSKKLLLSDSGFYLCAWSVRVGTEAFFGQGTRLTVV.

This clone was recorded once. The chain is built from TRBV6-1 and TRBJ1-5, with D unclear. Trimming pared 7 bases from V and 3 bases from J, leaving 7 bases between. Germline values: CDR1 MNHNS, CDR2 SASEGT. This CDR3 has 12 residues. CDR3 region: CASKDPNQPQHF. The CDR3 nucleotides read TGTGCCAGCAAAGACCCCAATCAGCCCCAGCATTTT.

The chain recombines TRBV19 with TRBJ2-1, with D unresolved. Germline V CDR1 and CDR2: LNHDA, SQIVND (reference sequence). V lost 1 base and J 4 bases, leaving 11 bases between the germline ends. This CDR3 has 15 amino acids. The CDR3 DNA sequence: TGTGCCAGTAGTATAGGGCAGGAACCGTACAATGAGCAGTTCTTC. This gives the protein CASSIGQEPYNEQFF.

The chain is built from TRBV9 and TRBJ2-3; 9 positions agree with TRBD2. Germline CDR1 is SGDLS and CDR2 is YYNGEE. The J segment lost 4 bases and the V segment lost 5 bases, leaving 8 bases of the junction unmatched. The CDR3 sequence is 15 residues long. The CDR3 region is CASRSGLAFADTQYF. The DNA of the CDR3 is TGTGCCAGCAGGTCGGGACTAGCATTTGCAGATACGCAGTATTTT.

V gene TRBV7-2 combines with J gene TRBJ2-7; D is uncertain. Germline loops: CDR1 SGHTA, CDR2 FQGNSA. The CDR3 length is 14 residues. Trimming shortened V by 1 base and J by 3 bases, and 10 bases separated the two germline ends. The CDR3 reads CASSLGFSRYEQYF. CDR3 DNA sequence: TGTGCCAGCAGCTTAGGTTTCTCCCGCTACGAGCAGTACTTC.

This chain joins TRBV19 and TRBJ1-1; the D gene is possibly TRBD1 (6 bases). The germline V and J ends were trimmed by 4 bases and 5 bases, with 14 bases remaining between them. This CDR3 is 14 amino acids long. Germline V gene data show CDR1 as LNHDA and CDR2 as SQIVND (reference sequence). The CDR3 DNA follows: TGTGCCAGTAGTACAGGAGGGGGGGCGACTGAAGCTTTCTTT. It specifies CASSTGGGATEAFF.

This clone came up once. The rearrangement links TRBV1 to TRBJ1-5; the tabulated D call, TRBD1, remains unverified against the DNA. TRBV1 is classified as a pseudogene. The CDR3 sequence is 16 residues long. CDR3 sequence reads: CTSSLGTGDSNQPQHF. CDR3 in DNA: TGCACCAGCAGCCTGGGGACAGGGGATTCCAATCAGCCCCAGCATTTT.

This chain connects TRBV7-3 to TRBJ2-3; D is perhaps TRBD2 (6 bases). CDR1 and CDR2 (germline): SGHTA, FQGTGA. There are 14 residues in the CDR3. V was shortened by 5 bases and J by 4 bases, with 13 bases between the two germline ends. The CDR3: CASSHGLSSDTQYF. CDR3 DNA sequence: TGTGCCAGCAGCCATGGACTATCCTCAGATACGCAGTATTTT.

V is TRBV11-3 and J is TRBJ2-3; no reliable D call. The CDR3 has 14 amino acids. V dropped 0 bases and J dropped 4 bases, with 8 bases sitting between them. From germline, CDR1 is SGHNT and CDR2 YENEEA. DNA of the CDR3: TGTGCCAGCAGCTTAGACAGCCGACCAGATACGCAGTATTTT. As protein: CASSLDSRPDTQYF.